This T cell receptor beta chain appears in the sequencing data of a study of cytomegalovirus exposure and HLA in healthy donors. Study-wide points: Per a later analysis, 16,951 TCR beta sequences showed association with HLA alleles at 0.05 false discovery rate.

Researchers ran the PCR with 60 Vbeta and 13 Jbeta primers. Assay: immunoSEQ multiplex PCR; the TCRdb copy retains only in-frame clones and omits some. The table lists about 200,000 clones, roughly 87% of them singletons, with about 1.1% in the top ten. Worth noting for this clone: What it recognizes is unknown.

The V gene's germline CDR1 is SNHLY and CDR2 FYNNEI. The ends lost 2 bases at V and 4 bases at J; junction bases unmatched: 2. The CDR3 is 15 residues long. Material for sequencing was PBMCs. The chain couples TRBV2 to TRBJ2-5, with 12 nucleotides matching TRBD2. This TCR was recovered from a boy aged 2 to 10 in good health and CMV-seronegative. The CDR3 loop is CASSEPSGGGETQYF. In DNA form, the CDR3 reads TGTGCCAGCAGTGAACCTAGCGGGGGGGGAGAGACCCAGTACTTC.